The next 17 T cell receptor beta chains were all read from a single sample in a study of OX40 agonist ivuxolimab in advanced cancers. Sequencing used immunoSEQ multiplex PCR; TCRdb keeps in-frame clones, though not all of them. This table has fewer than 85,000 clones, 90% appearing once. The sample here was CD4+ or CD8+ T cells sorted from blood, taken in a trial of the OX40 agonist ivuxolimab. The receptors stem from an adult with an advanced solid tumor such as melanoma, head and neck, liver or kidney cancer.

The chain links TRBV7-3 to TRBJ2-2, with no clear D. Germline CDR1 is SGHTA and CDR2 is FQGTGA. This CDR3 has 13 residues. The ends were cut back, 5 bases at V and 6 bases at J, with 10 bases in the middle. The CDR3 DNA reads as TGTGCCAGCAGCCCACAATTGGCCGGGGAGCTGTTTTTT. The encoded protein is CASSPQLAGELFF.

The CDR3 coding sequence is TGTGCCAGCAGCTTGAGGGAATCCTACGAGCAGTACTTC. It encodes CASSLRESYEQYF. The V gene is TRBV5-5, the J gene TRBJ2-7, with D uncertain. The CDR3 runs to 13 residues. The germline CDR1 and CDR2 sequences are SGHKS and YYEKEE (reference sequence). With 1 base removed from V and 1 base from J, the gap between germline ends came to 6 bases.

This chain joins TRBV25-1 and TRBJ2-1; TRBD2 might be the D (6 bases). The CDR3 has 14 residues. V lost 6 bases, J lost 7 bases, and 16 bases lay in between. Germline CDR1 MGHDK, CDR2 SYGVNS. DNA of the CDR3: TGTGCCAGCAGAATGTCGGGGGTGTCTAATGAGCAGTTCTTC. Translation gives CASRMSGVSNEQFF.

This chain uses TRBV27 with TRBJ1-1; 7 bases line up with TRBD1. CDR1 is MNHEY, CDR2 SMNVEV, per germline (reference sequence). The CDR3 is 15 amino acids. V was clipped by 4 bases and J by 2 bases; unmatched bases: 7. CDR3 in amino acids: CASSSRQGVNTEAFF. The CDR3 nucleotides are TGTGCCAGCAGTTCCCGACAGGGAGTAAACACTGAAGCTTTCTTT.

The chain combines TRBV2 with TRBJ2-1, with TRBD2 matching over 8 bases. There are 16 residues in the CDR3. Germline loops: CDR1 SNHLY, CDR2 FYNNEI. Germline trimming cut 7 bases from V and 10 bases from J; bases unmatched to any gene: 18. Here the CDR3 reads CASMDPGLEHIGEQFF. The CDR3 DNA sequence: TGTGCCAGCATGGACCCGGGACTAGAACATATCGGCGAGCAGTTCTTC.

This clone was observed a handful of times. The V and J genes are TRBV7-3 and TRBJ2-7, with D hard to call. The CDR3 covers 13 residues. Germline lookup yields CDR1 SGHTA and CDR2 FQGTGA. The V and J ends lost 5 bases and 3 bases respectively, with 11 bases between them. The CDR3 loop reads CASSLGPNYEQYF. The CDR3 DNA is TGTGCCAGCAGCCTGGGCCCTAACTACGAGCAGTACTTC.

The V gene is TRBV5-6, the J gene TRBJ2-1; 9 bases fit TRBD2. Germline V gene sequence: CDR1 SGHDT, CDR2 YYEEEE. V lost 0 bases to trimming and J lost 6 bases; unmatched junction nucleotides: 7. The CDR3 is 16 amino acids. CDR3 in DNA: TGTGCCAGCAGCTTGGGGGCTAGCGGGATTTCCAATGAGCAGTTCTTC. Encoded protein: CASSLGASGISNEQFF.

The V gene is TRBV19, the J gene TRBJ2-7; 12 bases match TRBD1. The CDR3 loop spans 15 amino acids. CDR1 and CDR2 from the germline V gene are LNHDA and SQIVND (reference sequence). Unmatched junction bases numbered 5, after V lost 5 bases and J lost 3 bases. This CDR3 is CASSPGQGAYYEQYF. The CDR3 DNA reads TGTGCCAGTAGTCCGGGACAGGGGGCTTACTACGAGCAGTACTTC. The whole variable domain, filled in from reference TRBV19 and TRBJ2-7, reads DGGITQSPKYLFRKEGQNVTLSCEQNLNHDAMYWYRQDPGQGLRLIYYSQIVNDFQKGDIAEGYSVSREKKESFPLTVTSAQKNPTAFYLCASSPGQGAYYEQYFGPGTRLTVT.

V gene TRBV5-1 combines with J gene TRBJ2-3; D unclear. There are 15 residues in the CDR3. CDR1 and CDR2 from the germline V gene are SGHRS and YFSETQ. Trimming took 0 bases from V and 2 from J, leaving 10 bases between them. CDR3 coding DNA: TGCGCCAGCAGCTTGGTTTATGGCTCCACAGATACGCAGTATTTT. Its protein is CASSLVYGSTDTQYF.

The rearrangement links TRBV7-9 to TRBJ2-2; D gene uncertain. V was trimmed by 5 bases and J by 5 bases, leaving 15 bases between them. Germline V gives CDR1 SEHNR, CDR2 FQNEAQ (reference sequence). CDR3 length equals 15 residues. CDR3 DNA: TGTGCCAGCAGCCCGTCCGCCGTAAGGACCGGGGAGCTGTTTTTT. Translation gives CASSPSAVRTGELFF. The full variable domain, rest sourced from reference TRBV7-9 and TRBJ2-2, is DTGVSQNPRHKITKRGQNVTFRCDPISEHNRLYWYRQTLGQGPEFLTYFQNEAQLEKSRLLSDRFSAERPKGSFSTLEIQRTEQGDSAMYLCASSPSAVRTGELFFGEGSRLTVL.

V usage is TRBV11-2 and J usage is TRBJ2-3; D gene unclear. The CDR3 is 16 residues long. Germline values: CDR1 SGHAT, CDR2 FQNNGV. V was trimmed by 1 base and J by 0 bases, leaving 11 bases between them. The CDR3 loop is CASSLVDAASTDTQYF. CDR3 DNA sequence: TGTGCCAGCAGCTTAGTGGACGCAGCTAGCACAGATACGCAGTATTTT.

This chain uses TRBV4-1 with TRBJ2-1; D gene ambiguous. V was cut by 4 bases and J by 6 bases, with 7 bases left in between. Per germline, CDR1 MGHRA and CDR2 YSYEKL. This CDR3 is built from 12 residues. CDR3 nucleotides: TGCGCCAGCAGCCCCCAAGCCAATGAGCAGTTCTTC. It encodes CASSPQANEQFF.

This rearrangement joins TRBV15 to TRBJ2-3; D gene ambiguous. Deletions cut 4 bases from V and 7 bases from J, with 12 bases between. The germline V gene encodes CDR1 LNHNV and CDR2 YYDKDF (reference sequence). The CDR3 loop spans 13 amino acids. The CDR3 loop reads CATSTTRWYTQYF. The CDR3 DNA reads as TGTGCCACCAGCACTACACGGTGGTATACGCAGTATTTT.

The chain joins TRBV28 to TRBJ1-2; TRBD1 matches 10 bases. Losses at the gene ends were 5 bases for V and 3 bases for J; bases not matched to a gene: 6. This CDR3 spans 15 amino acids. Per germline, CDR1 MDHEN and CDR2 SYDVKM. Here the CDR3 reads CASSDWTGGHYGYTF. The CDR3 DNA reads as TGTGCCAGCAGTGACTGGACAGGGGGACACTATGGCTACACCTTC.

The rearrangement links TRBV18 to TRBJ1-2; D remains ambiguous. CDR1 is KGHSH, CDR2 LQKENI, per germline. The CDR3 totals 14 residues. The V end lost 2 bases, the J end lost 3 bases, and 10 bases lay between the germline ends. CDR3 DNA: TGTGCCAGCTCACCAATGGGGTCGGACTATGGCTACACCTTC. Translated, it gives CASSPMGSDYGYTF. Filled out from reference TRBV18 and TRBJ1-2, the complete variable domain reads NAGVMQNPRHLVRRRGQEARLRCSPMKGHSHVYWYRQLPEEGLKFMVYLQKENIIDESGMPKERFSAEFPKEGPSILRIQQVVRGDSAAYFCASSPMGSDYGYTFGSGTRLTVV.

This clone was recorded a few times. The chain uses TRBV10-3 and TRBJ1-1, with unresolved D. The CDR3 is made up of 11 amino acids. Trimming took off 9 bases at V and 1 base at J, with 6 bases between the two ends. Germline loops: CDR1 ENHRY, CDR2 SYGVKD. DNA of the CDR3: TGTGCCATACAAGAGAACACTGAAGCTTTCTTT. Amino acid sequence: CAIQENTEAFF.

In regard to this clone: The sample has other DNA sequences that encode this CDR3 too. The rearrangement links TRBV9 to TRBJ2-7; 7 bases are a match to TRBD1. Germline V lookup: CDR1 SGDLS, CDR2 YYNGEE. The CDR3 loop spans 16 amino acids. J lost 2 bases, V lost 0 bases, and 8 bases had no gene match. The CDR3 sequence: CASSVGGTGVTYEQYF. The DNA for the CDR3 is TGTGCCAGCAGCGTAGGGGGCACAGGGGTAACCTACGAGCAGTACTTC.